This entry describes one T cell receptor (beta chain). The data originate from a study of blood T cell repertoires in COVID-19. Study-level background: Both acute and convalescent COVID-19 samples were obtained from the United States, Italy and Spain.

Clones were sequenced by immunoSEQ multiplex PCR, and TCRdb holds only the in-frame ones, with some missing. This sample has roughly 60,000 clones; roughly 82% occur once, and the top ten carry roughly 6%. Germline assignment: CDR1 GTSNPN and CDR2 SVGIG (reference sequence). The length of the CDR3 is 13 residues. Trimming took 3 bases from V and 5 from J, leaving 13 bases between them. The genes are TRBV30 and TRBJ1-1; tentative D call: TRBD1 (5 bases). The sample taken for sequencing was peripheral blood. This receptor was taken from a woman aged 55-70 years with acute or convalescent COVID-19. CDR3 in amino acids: CAWRLAGTTEAFF. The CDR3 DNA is TGTGCCTGGAGACTGGCGGGGACGACTGAAGCTTTCTTT.